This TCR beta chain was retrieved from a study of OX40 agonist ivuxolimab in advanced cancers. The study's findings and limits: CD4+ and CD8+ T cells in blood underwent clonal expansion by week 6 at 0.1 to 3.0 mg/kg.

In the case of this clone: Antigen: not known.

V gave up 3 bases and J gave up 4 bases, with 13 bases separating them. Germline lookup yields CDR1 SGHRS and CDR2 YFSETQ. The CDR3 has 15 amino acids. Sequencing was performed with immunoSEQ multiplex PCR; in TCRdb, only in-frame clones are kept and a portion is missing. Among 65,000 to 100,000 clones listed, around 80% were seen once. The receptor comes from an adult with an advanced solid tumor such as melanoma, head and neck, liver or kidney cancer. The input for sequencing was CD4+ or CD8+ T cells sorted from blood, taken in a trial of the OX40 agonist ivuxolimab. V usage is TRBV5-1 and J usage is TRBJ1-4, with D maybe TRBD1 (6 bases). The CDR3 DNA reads TGCGCCAGCAGCTCCGGACAGAAAGTTAATGAAAAACTGTTTTTT. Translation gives CASSSGQKVNEKLFF.